These 12 T cell receptor beta chains were all obtained from the same sample, sequenced in a study of blood T cell repertoires in COVID-19. The data were produced by immunoSEQ multiplex PCR, yet TCRdb's version contains in-frame clones alone and is incomplete. The top ten clones hold under 20% of a sample with 250,000 to 350,000 clones, roughly 90% of them seen once. The sequenced material came from PBMCs or T cells enriched from blood (not recorded which). Every receptor here comes from a woman aged 30 to 39 who had recovered from COVID-19.

This clone was seen only once. J is TRBJ1-5 and V is TRBV27; 7 bases map to TRBD1. The CDR3 length is 18 residues. CDR1 is MNHEY and CDR2 is SMNVEV in the germline V gene (reference sequence). With 5 bases clipped from V and 0 bases from J, the junction kept 13 bases outside the gene matches. As DNA, the CDR3 is TGTGCCAGCAGTCTCGGACAGGAAGACAAATATAGCAATCAGCCCCAGCATTTT. This codes for CASSLGQEDKYSNQPQHF.

This chain uses TRBV9 with TRBJ2-1; 7 bases match TRBD1. Germline CDR1 reads SGDLS; CDR2 reads YYNGEE. The trim removed 7 bases at V and 4 bases at J, leaving 17 bases unmatched. The CDR3 extends over 17 amino acids. CDR3 residues: CASDPSSGTVSYNEQFF. The CDR3 coding sequence is TGTGCCAGCGACCCTAGCTCCGGGACAGTGAGTTACAATGAGCAGTTCTTC.

The genes are TRBV15 and TRBJ2-3; no definite D call. Looked up from germline, CDR1 is LNHNV and CDR2 is YYDKDF (reference sequence). The CDR3 contains 13 residues. The V end was cut by 4 bases, the J end by 0 bases, with 5 bases between. The CDR3 loop reads CATSTSSTDTQYF. CDR3 in DNA: TGTGCCACCAGCACTTCTAGCACAGATACGCAGTATTTT.

This sequence joins TRBV12-3 or TRBV12-4 and TRBJ2-7; the D is unclear. CDR3 length equals 12 residues. V lost 5 bases to trimming and J lost 0 bases, with 5 bases between them. The CDR3 DNA reads as TGTGCCAGCAGTCTTCCCTCCTACGAGCAGTACTTC. Its translation: CASSLPSYEQYF.

The CDR3 DNA follows: TGCGCCAGCAGCGGGGAAGACAGGGGAGATACGCAGTATTTT. Translation: CASSGEDRGDTQYF. The chain joins TRBV5-1 to TRBJ2-3; 8 bases map to TRBD1. V shed 4 bases, J shed 5 bases, and the junction held 6 bases outside the gene matches. The CDR3 loop spans 14 amino acids. Germline V gene lookup returns CDR1 SGHRS and CDR2 YFSETQ. Full variable domain (rest looked up from reference TRBV5-1 and TRBJ2-3): KAGVTQTPRYLIKTRGQQVTLSCSPISGHRSVSWYQQTPGQGLQFLFEYFSETQRNKGNFPGRFSGRQFSNSRSEMNVSTLELGDSALYLCASSGEDRGDTQYFGPGTRLTVL.

The chain links TRBV4-2 to TRBJ2-7; a weak D match, TRBD1 (5 bases). This CDR3 has 16 amino acids. The V end lost 0 bases, the J end lost 2 bases, and 14 bases lay between the germline ends. The V gene's germline CDR1 is LGHNA and CDR2 YNFKEQ. The CDR3 here is CASSQDGVKGTYEQYF. CDR3 nucleotide sequence: TGTGCCAGCAGCCAAGATGGTGTTAAGGGGACCTACGAGCAGTACTTC.

V usage is TRBV7-2 and J usage is TRBJ1-2; D may be TRBD1 (5 bases). CDR1 is SGHTA and CDR2 is FQGNSA in the germline V gene. This CDR3 spans 15 amino acids. Trimming removed 5 bases from V and 4 bases from J, with 17 bases in between. The CDR3: CASSLGEGLGYGYTF. The CDR3 region has the DNA TGTGCCAGCAGCCTCGGGGAGGGGTTGGGCTATGGCTACACCTTC.

The chain carries TRBV20-1 and TRBJ1-4, with 9 bases that match TRBD1. The J segment lost 3 bases and the V segment lost 3 bases, leaving 5 bases of the junction unmatched. Germline V gene lookup returns CDR1 DFQATT and CDR2 SNEGSKA (reference sequence). The CDR3 spans 15 residues. Here the CDR3 reads CSASPGDRANEKLFF. CDR3 nucleotides: TGCAGTGCTAGTCCCGGGGACAGGGCTAATGAAAAACTGTTTTTT.

This chain connects TRBV10-1 to TRBJ1-2, with TRBD1 matching over 7 bases. Germline V gene lookup returns CDR1 WNHNN and CDR2 SYGVQD (reference sequence). With 6 bases clipped from V and 1 base from J, the junction kept 2 bases outside the gene matches. The CDR3 runs to 13 residues. The CDR3 nucleotides are TGCGCCAGCAGAGACAGGGATAACTATGGCTACACCTTC. Its translation: CASRDRDNYGYTF.

The chain links TRBV4-1 to TRBJ2-7; TRBD1 agrees at 7 bases. The V and J ends lost 0 bases and 0 bases, in that order; junction bases with no gene match: 11. Germline V lookup: CDR1 MGHRA, CDR2 YSYEKL. The CDR3 extends over 18 amino acids. The chain's CDR3 is CASSQDSWVGTVSYEQYF. CDR3 sequence (DNA): TGCGCCAGCAGCCAAGATAGTTGGGTAGGGACAGTCTCCTACGAGCAGTACTTC.

J is TRBJ1-1 and V is TRBV11-3, with a weak D call TRBD1 (5 bases). The germline gives CDR1 SGHNT, CDR2 YENEEA. The CDR3 length is 13 residues. Trimming shortened V by 4 bases and J by 6 bases, and 12 bases separated the two germline ends. The CDR3, as DNA: TGTGCCAGCAGCTCGCCCACCAGGGCTGAAGCTTTCTTT. Protein: CASSSPTRAEAFF. Complete variable domain (other parts from reference TRBV11-3 and TRBJ1-1): EAGVVQSPRYKIIEKKQPVAFWCNPISGHNTLYWYLQNLGQGPELLIRYENEEAVDDSQLPKDRFSAERLKGVDSTLKIQPAELGDSAVYLCASSSPTRAEAFFGQGTRLTVV.

The genes are TRBV7-8 and TRBJ1-2; 9 nucleotides align to TRBD1. The CDR3 has 16 amino acids. The V gene end was trimmed by 5 bases and the J gene end by 2 bases; junction bases not matched to a gene: 9. Germline assignment: CDR1 SGHVS and CDR2 FQNEAQ. The CDR3 bases are TGTGCCAGCAGCATCGGGACAGGGCGTGGGAACTATGGCTACACCTTC. Its translation: CASSIGTGRGNYGYTF.